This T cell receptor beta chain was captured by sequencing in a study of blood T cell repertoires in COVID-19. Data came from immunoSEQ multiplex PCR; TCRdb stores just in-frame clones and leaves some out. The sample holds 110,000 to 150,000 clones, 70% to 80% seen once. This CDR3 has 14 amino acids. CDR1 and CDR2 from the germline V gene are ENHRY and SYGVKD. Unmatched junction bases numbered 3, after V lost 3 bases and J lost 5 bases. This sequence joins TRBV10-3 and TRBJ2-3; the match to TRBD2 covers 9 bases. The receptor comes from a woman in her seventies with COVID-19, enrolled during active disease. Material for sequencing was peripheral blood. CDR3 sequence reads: CAISEGTSLDTQYF. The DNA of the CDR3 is TGTGCCATCAGTGAAGGGACTAGCTTAGATACGCAGTATTTT.